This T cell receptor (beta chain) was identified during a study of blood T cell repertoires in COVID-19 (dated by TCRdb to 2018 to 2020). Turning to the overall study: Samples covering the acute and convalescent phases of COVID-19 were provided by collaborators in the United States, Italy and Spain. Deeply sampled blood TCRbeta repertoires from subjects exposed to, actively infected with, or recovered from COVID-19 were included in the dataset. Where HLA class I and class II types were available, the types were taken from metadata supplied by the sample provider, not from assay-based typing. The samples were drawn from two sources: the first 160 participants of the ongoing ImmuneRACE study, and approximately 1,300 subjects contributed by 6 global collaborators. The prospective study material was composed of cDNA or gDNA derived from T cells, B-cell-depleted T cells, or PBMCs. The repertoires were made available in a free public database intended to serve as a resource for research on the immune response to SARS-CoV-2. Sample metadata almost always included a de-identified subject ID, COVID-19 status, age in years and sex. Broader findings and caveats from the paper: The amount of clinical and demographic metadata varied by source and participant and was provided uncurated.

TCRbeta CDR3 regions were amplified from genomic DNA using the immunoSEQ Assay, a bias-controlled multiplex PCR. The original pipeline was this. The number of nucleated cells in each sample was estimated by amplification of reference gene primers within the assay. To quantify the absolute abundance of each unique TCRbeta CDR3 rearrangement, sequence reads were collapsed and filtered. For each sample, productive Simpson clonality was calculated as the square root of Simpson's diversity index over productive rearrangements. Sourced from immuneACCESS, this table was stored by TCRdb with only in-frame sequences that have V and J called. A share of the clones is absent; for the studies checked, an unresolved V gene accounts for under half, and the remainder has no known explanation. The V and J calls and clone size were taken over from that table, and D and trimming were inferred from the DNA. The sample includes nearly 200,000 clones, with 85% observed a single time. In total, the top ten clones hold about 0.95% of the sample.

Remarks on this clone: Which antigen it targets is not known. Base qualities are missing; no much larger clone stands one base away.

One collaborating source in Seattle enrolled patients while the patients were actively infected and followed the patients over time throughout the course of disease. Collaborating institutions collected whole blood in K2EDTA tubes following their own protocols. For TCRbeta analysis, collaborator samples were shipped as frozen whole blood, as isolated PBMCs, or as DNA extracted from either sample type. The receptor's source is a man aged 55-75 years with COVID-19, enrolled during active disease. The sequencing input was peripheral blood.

The DNA sequence follows: TGTGCCAGCAGCCAAGGGGGGACAGGCAGCAATCAGCCCCAGCATTTT. Translated, this is CASSQGGTGSNQPQHF. The V and J genes are TRBV14 and TRBJ1-5, with TRBD1 identical over 8 junction bases. Spanning cysteine to phenylalanine, the CDR3 consists of 16 amino acids. Solely the CDR3 DNA is kept, with 48 bases framed from the first base. Here V drops 1 base and J drops 1 base, and the junction holds 3 bases not matched to any gene. CDR1 is given as SGHDN and CDR2 as FVKESK, both from the germline V gene. The reference TRBV14 and TRBJ1-5 proteins fill in what lies around the CDR3, so the full variable domain reads EAGVTQFPSHSVIEKGQTVTLRCDPISGHDNLYWYRRVMGKEIKFLLHFVKESKQDESGMPNNRFLAERTGGTYSTLKVQPAELEDSGVYFCASSQGGTGSNQPQHFGDGTRLSIL.